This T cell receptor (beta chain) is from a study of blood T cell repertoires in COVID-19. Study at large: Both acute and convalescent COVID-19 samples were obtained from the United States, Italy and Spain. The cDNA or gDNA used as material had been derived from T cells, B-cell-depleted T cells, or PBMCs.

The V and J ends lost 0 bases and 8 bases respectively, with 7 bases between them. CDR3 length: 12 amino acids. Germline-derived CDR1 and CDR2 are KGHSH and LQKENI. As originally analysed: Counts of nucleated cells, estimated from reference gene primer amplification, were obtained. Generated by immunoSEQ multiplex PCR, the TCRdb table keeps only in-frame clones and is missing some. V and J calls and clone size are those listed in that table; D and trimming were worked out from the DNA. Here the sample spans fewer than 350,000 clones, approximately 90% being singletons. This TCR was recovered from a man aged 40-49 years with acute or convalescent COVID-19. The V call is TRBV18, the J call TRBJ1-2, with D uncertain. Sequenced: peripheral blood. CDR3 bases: TGTGCCAGCTCACCACCCGAGAGAGGCTACACCTTC. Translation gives CASSPPERGYTF. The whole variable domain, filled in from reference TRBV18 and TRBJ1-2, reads NAGVMQNPRHLVRRRGQEARLRCSPMKGHSHVYWYRQLPEEGLKFMVYLQKENIIDESGMPKERFSAEFPKEGPSILRIQQVVRGDSAAYFCASSPPERGYTFGSGTRLTVV.